This is a list of T cell receptor beta chains from one sample in a study of cytomegalovirus exposure and HLA in healthy donors. Method: immunoSEQ multiplex PCR; TCRdb's copy keeps in-frame clones and lacks some. The data show roughly 56,000 clones, over 90% seen once. Sequencing was carried out using PBMCs. Every receptor here comes from a man aged 18 to 29 in good health and CMV-seronegative. Both conserved end residues are part of each CDR3.

v_gene	j_gene	CDR3aa
TRBV11-2	TRBJ2-1	CASSSTTGYNEQFF
TRBV7-2	TRBJ2-6	CASSLATGIAGANVLTF
TRBV6-5	TRBJ2-2	CASSYGGGTNTGELFF
TRBV7-9	TRBJ2-3	CASSLSSISGGGQYF
TRBV28	TRBJ2-1	CASSPRLFPSYNEQFF
TRBV10-3	TRBJ2-7	CAISEPGTDEQYF
TRBV20-1	TRBJ2-7	CSARDHPGQYF
TRBV19	TRBJ2-2	CASSIWGLALSGELFF
TRBV5-1	TRBJ2-1	CASSLGLASLYNEQFF
TRBV4-2	TRBJ2-1	CASSQEAGGLEQFF
TRBV10-1	TRBJ2-1	CASSQGGGEQFF
TRBV15	TRBJ2-7	CATSRDQASGSEQYF
TRBV6-1	TRBJ2-5	CASSELTRPQETQYF
TRBV6-6	TRBJ1-1	CASSYAARGAEAFF
TRBV9	TRBJ2-2	CASSVEGGPNTGELFF
TRBV25-1	TRBJ1-1	CASGGTVNTEAFF
TRBV5-1	TRBJ2-7	CASKREGTYEQYF
TRBV6-5	TRBJ2-2	CASSTSRDFPGELFF
TRBV7-9	TRBJ2-7	CASSIRGSNEQYF
TRBV5-4	TRBJ2-4	CASSPGLAGGSIENIQYF
TRBV7-6	TRBJ2-1	CASRPLAGYNEQFF
TRBV5-6	TRBJ2-3	CASSSGGSTDTQYF
TRBV28	TRBJ2-2	CASSPVMREGPGELFF
TRBV6-1	TRBJ1-5	CASSGQGSNQPQHF
TRBV4-2	TRBJ1-2	CASSQGGGVLIGYTF
TRBV19	TRBJ2-1	CASSTTTMAVNNEQFF
TRBV12-5	TRBJ1-1	CASGLVQNRVDTEAFF
TRBV29-1	TRBJ1-1	CSVYDGGQPMNTEAFF
TRBV19	TRBJ2-2	CASTRDIGNTGELFF
TRBV12-5	TRBJ2-3	CASGLRTGLDTQYF
TRBV7-3	TRBJ2-1	CASSENSNEQFF
TRBV7-9	TRBJ2-5	CASSWGQVKETQYF
TRBV4-2	TRBJ2-1	CASSQGTSGRGLNEQFF
TRBV19	TRBJ1-1	CASSMGTGTEAFF
TRBV14	TRBJ1-4	CASSLLGWGYEKLFF
TRBV14	TRBJ2-2	CASSLNLSGELFF
TRBV7-9	TRBJ2-7	CASSISSLAISEQYF
TRBV29-1	TRBJ2-2	CSVEDYNTGELFF
TRBV6-6	TRBJ1-2	CASSSGQFYGYTF
TRBV6-7	TRBJ2-7	CASSYNGLAYEQYF
TRBV4-2	TRBJ2-1	CASSQEGGLAGALSYNEQFF
TRBV6-5	TRBJ1-1	CASMFSSGIHTEAFF
TRBV6-6	TRBJ2-3	CASNGLAGSTTDTQYF
TRBV5-8	TRBJ2-3	CASSLQGSTDTQYF
TRBV30	TRBJ1-2	CAWRGDREILNYGYTF
TRBV30	TRBJ2-7	CAWSVQGLRYEQYF
TRBV10-3	TRBJ2-7	CATLGQGTYEQYF
TRBV6-5	TRBJ1-4	CASSYPAGQGREKLFF
TRBV11-3	TRBJ2-7	CASSQGSGNSYEQYF
TRBV28	TRBJ1-5	CASSYGIYSNQPQHF
TRBV6-5	TRBJ2-4	CASSYSGNGNIQYF
TRBV7-6	TRBJ2-7	CASSKSSGLSYEQYF
TRBV7-2	TRBJ2-7	CASSLAEAYEQYF
TRBV19	TRBJ2-5	CASSIVPGVLQETQYF
TRBV6-5	TRBJ2-3	CASSYSAIPDTQYF
TRBV11-2	TRBJ1-3	CASSLDRENTIYF
TRBV6-1	TRBJ1-1	CASMRGLTEAFF
TRBV5-1	TRBJ2-5	CASSRVAGVGETQYF
TRBV19	TRBJ1-5	CASSASISSNQPQHF